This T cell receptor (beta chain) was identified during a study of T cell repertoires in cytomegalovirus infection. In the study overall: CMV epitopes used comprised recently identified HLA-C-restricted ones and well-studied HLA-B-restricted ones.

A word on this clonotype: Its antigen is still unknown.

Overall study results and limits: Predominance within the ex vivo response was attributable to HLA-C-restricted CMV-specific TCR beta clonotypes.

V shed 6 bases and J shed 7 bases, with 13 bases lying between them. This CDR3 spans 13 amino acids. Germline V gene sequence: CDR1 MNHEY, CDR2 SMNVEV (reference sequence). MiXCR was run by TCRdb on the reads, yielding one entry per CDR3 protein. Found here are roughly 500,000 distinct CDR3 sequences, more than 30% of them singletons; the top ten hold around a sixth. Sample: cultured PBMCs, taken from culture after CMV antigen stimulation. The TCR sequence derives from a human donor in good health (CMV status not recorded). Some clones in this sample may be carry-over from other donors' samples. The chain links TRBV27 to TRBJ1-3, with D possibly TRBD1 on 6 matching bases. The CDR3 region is CASRNTGSNTIYF. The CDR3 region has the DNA TGTGCCAGCAGAAATACAGGGAGCAACACCATATATTTT.